Each of the 16 T cell receptor beta chains below was sequenced from the same sample in a study of OX40 agonist ivuxolimab in advanced cancers. The data were produced by immunoSEQ multiplex PCR, yet TCRdb's version contains in-frame clones alone and is incomplete. Among about 34,000 clones listed, roughly 91% were seen once. Sequences were derived from CD4+ or CD8+ T cells sorted from blood, sampled in a trial of the OX40 agonist ivuxolimab. The receptors derive from an adult with an advanced solid tumor such as melanoma, head and neck, liver or kidney cancer.

The chain links TRBV19 to TRBJ2-1; the match to TRBD2 covers 8 bases. This CDR3 comprises 16 residues. Trimming at V came to 5 bases and at J to 4 bases, leaving 10 bases not matched to a gene. Germline V gene lookup returns CDR1 LNHDA and CDR2 SQIVND (reference sequence). In DNA, the CDR3 is TGTGCCAGTAGTGGCAGCGGGAGAACGGATTACAATGAGCAGTTCTTC. This codes for CASSGSGRTDYNEQFF.

The gene calls are TRBV6-1 and TRBJ2-2; 12 nucleotides line up with TRBD2. The CDR3 extends over 16 amino acids. Germline V gives CDR1 MNHNS, CDR2 SASEGT. The V and J ends lost 3 bases and 6 bases, in that order; junction bases with no gene match: 5. CDR3 region: CASSDGLAGISGELFF. For the CDR3, the DNA is TGTGCCAGCAGTGACGGACTAGCGGGGATTTCCGGGGAGCTGTTTTTT.

The V and J genes are TRBV9 and TRBJ2-2; possibly TRBD1 for D (5 bases). The CDR3 totals 15 residues. With 0 bases removed from V and 4 bases from J, the gap between germline ends came to 10 bases. CDR1 and CDR2 (germline): SGDLS, YYNGEE. The CDR3 coding sequence is TGTGCCAGCAGCGTAGCTCTTCAGGGCACCGGGGAGCTGTTTTTT. Translation: CASSVALQGTGELFF.

V usage is TRBV6-5 and J usage is TRBJ2-5; 9 bases align to TRBD1. Germline V gives CDR1 MNHEY, CDR2 SVGAGI. V lost 5 bases, J lost 4 bases, and 8 bases stayed unmatched. This CDR3 contains 15 residues. The CDR3 coding sequence is TGTGCCAGCAGTCCGAGGGACAGGGAGGGAGAGACCCAGTACTTC. Protein sequence: CASSPRDREGETQYF.

The V gene is TRBV7-9, the J gene TRBJ1-2; 7 bases are a match to TRBD1. Germline CDR1 SEHNR, CDR2 FQNEAQ (reference sequence). The CDR3 has 15 amino acids. The V and J ends lost 5 bases and 6 bases, in that order; junction bases with no gene match: 12. This chain's CDR3 is CASSENRGVTNGYTF. CDR3 nucleotides: TGTGCCAGCAGCGAGAACAGGGGAGTAACTAATGGCTACACCTTC.

This clone occurred a few times. The CDR3 loop is CASTGSNRGGNSPLHF. CDR3 in DNA: TGTGCCAGCACGGGTTCAAACAGGGGTGGGAATTCACCCCTCCACTTT. The V and J genes are TRBV7-2 and TRBJ1-6; 7 bases line up with TRBD1. This CDR3 contains 16 residues. Per the germline V gene, CDR1 is SGHTA and CDR2 is FQGNSA. Trimming removed 7 bases from V and 7 bases from J; junction bases left unmatched: 13.

The V call is TRBV4-3, the J call TRBJ2-3; 7 bases are shared with TRBD1. The CDR3 extends over 16 amino acids. V lost 1 base, J lost 1 base, and 5 bases stayed unmatched. Germline values: CDR1 LGHNA, CDR2 YSLEER. DNA for the CDR3: TGCGCCAGCAGCCAAGGCAGACAGGGTGGCACAGATACGCAGTATTTT. Amino acid sequence: CASSQGRQGGTDTQYF.

This clone was seen only once. V is TRBV11-2 and J is TRBJ1-6, with a tentative D call TRBD1 (5 bases). V lost 3 bases and J 6 bases, leaving 9 bases between the germline ends. The CDR3 is 14 residues long. Germline V gene sequence: CDR1 SGHAT, CDR2 FQNNGV. CDR3 sequence reads: CASSFSGTNSPLHF. CDR3 nucleotides: TGTGCCAGCAGCTTCTCGGGGACTAATTCACCCCTCCACTTT.

The rearrangement joins TRBV10-3 to TRBJ1-2; 10 positions match TRBD1. CDR1 and CDR2 from the germline V gene are ENHRY and SYGVKD. Germline trimming cut 6 bases from V and 0 bases from J; bases unmatched to any gene: 7. CDR3 size: 16 residues. CDR3 in amino acids: CAIRNRTGGTNYGYTF. The CDR3 DNA is TGTGCCATCAGGAATAGGACAGGGGGGACTAACTATGGCTACACCTTC.

The chain recombines TRBV11-2 with TRBJ1-1, with D tentatively TRBD1 (6 bases). V gave up 5 bases and J gave up 0 bases, with 16 bases separating them. Germline V gene lookup returns CDR1 SGHAT and CDR2 FQNNGV. The CDR3 sequence is 16 residues long. The CDR3 DNA follows: TGTGCCAGCAGCGCATCCGGGACAAGCATGAACACTGAAGCTTTCTTT. It yields the protein CASSASGTSMNTEAFF.

This chain links TRBV23-1 with TRBJ2-6, with D tentatively TRBD1 (6 bases). TRBV23-1 is filed as an ORF, its function uncertain. The CDR3 length is 18 residues. V lost 8 bases and J 0 bases, leaving 20 bases between the germline ends. The CDR3 here is CASPPRDTGLSGANVLTF. The CDR3, as DNA: TGCGCCAGCCCCCCCCGGGACACTGGCCTCTCTGGGGCCAACGTCCTGACTTTC.

The V gene is TRBV7-3, the J gene TRBJ2-1, with D possibly called TRBD1 or TRBD2 (5 bases each). In germline, CDR1 is SGHTA, CDR2 FQGTGA. This CDR3 is built from 14 residues. V was shortened by 5 bases and J by 7 bases, with 15 bases between the two germline ends. The CDR3 sequence: CASSVTGAANEQFF. The CDR3, as DNA: TGTGCCAGCAGCGTCACCGGGGCAGCGAATGAGCAGTTCTTC.

The V and J genes are TRBV5-1 and TRBJ1-2; D is uncertain. Germline V CDR1 and CDR2: SGHRS, YFSETQ. The V end was cut by 0 bases, the J end by 1 base, with 22 bases between. This CDR3 comprises 19 residues. CDR3 DNA: TGCGCCAGCAGCTTGGACGGTCGGGCGGCGACTCAACGTAACTATGGCTACACCTTC. It encodes CASSLDGRAATQRNYGYTF.

The CDR3 nucleotides are TGTGCCAGCTCTTCGGGGAGGGATGGCTACACCTTC. Amino acid sequence: CASSSGRDGYTF. The rearrangement uses TRBV28 and TRBJ1-2; no reliable D call. The CDR3 spans 12 residues. V lost 8 bases to trimming and J lost 6 bases, with 13 bases between them. Germline V gene sequence: CDR1 MDHEN, CDR2 SYDVKM.

V usage is TRBV4-1 and J usage is TRBJ2-7; TRBD1 aligns across 9 bases. The V segment lost 3 bases and the J segment 0 bases; nucleotides outside the gene matches: 3. CDR1 is MGHRA and CDR2 is YSYEKL in the germline V gene. The CDR3 length is 15 residues. The CDR3 coding sequence is TGCGCCAGCAGCCAGAGGACAGGGGACTCCTACGAGCAGTACTTC. Translating it yields CASSQRTGDSYEQYF.

The chain is built from TRBV27 and TRBJ1-1, with D tentatively TRBD1 (5 bases). This CDR3 has 13 residues. The V gene lost 4 bases and the J gene lost 7 bases, with 13 bases spanning the gap. The germline V gene encodes CDR1 MNHEY and CDR2 SMNVEV (reference sequence). The CDR3 loop reads CASSSYTDSEAFF. As DNA, the CDR3 is TGTGCCAGCAGTTCGTACACAGACAGTGAAGCTTTCTTT.